This TCR beta chain was obtained from a study of T cell clones after liver transplantation. Background on the study: Liver transplant recipients had immunosuppression withdrawal attempted within 2 years.

Details on this clone: Its antigen is currently unknown.

CD3+CD4+ and CD3+CD8+ cells were FACS-sorted from thawed unstimulated PBMCs. Germline CDR1 KGHSH, CDR2 LQKENI. CDR3 length equals 12 residues. The V and J ends lost 3 bases and 7 bases respectively, with 6 bases between them. Repertoires were generated with immunoSEQ multiplex PCR, while TCRdb's copy carries only in-frame clones and drops some. The table records about 68,000 clones, 90% to 95% of them present only once. General observations from the study: Donor-reactive sequences fell more than third party-reactive ones, suggesting partial deletion.

The specimen was CD4+ T cells from blood, collected approximately 27 months after liver transplant. The receptor comes from a human patient who received a liver transplant. Some T cells could come from the graft donor. The gene calls are TRBV18 and TRBJ2-2, with D unclear. The CDR3 nucleotides are TGTGCCAGCTCACCGACCGACGGGGAGCTGTTTTTT. Translated, it gives CASSPTDGELFF.